What follows are 10 T cell receptor beta chains derived from one specimen sequenced in a study of identical twins. Each CDR3 protein gets one entry after TCRdb re-called the 5' RACE reads with MiXCR. This table holds roughly 700,000 distinct CDR3 sequences, 8% to 9% found once. These data were also filed under a second study, of yellow fever vaccine responses in identical twins.

The sequencing input was PBMCs. Receptor source: a young woman in good health.

This clonotype showed up just a few times. The CDR3 protein is CASRYHPTPNTEAFF. The CDR3 DNA reads TGTGCCAGCAGATACCACCCGACACCTAACACTGAAGCTTTCTTT. V is TRBV12-3 or TRBV12-4 and J is TRBJ1-1; D remains unclear. Trimming left V 6 bases short and J 2 bases short, with 16 bases between. The CDR3 is made up of 15 amino acids.

In this sample, this clonotype turned up many times. This chain uses TRBV29-1 with TRBJ2-3; maybe TRBD2 (6 bases). This CDR3 has 15 amino acids. V was clipped by 0 bases and J by 5 bases, with 15 bases between them. Per germline, CDR1 SQVTM and CDR2 ANQGSEA. CDR3 DNA: TGCAGCGTTGAAGATCGGGGCCGAGCGGGAGATACGCAGTATTTT. Amino acid sequence: CSVEDRGRAGDTQYF.

J is TRBJ2-1 and V is TRBV20-1; D is unclear. V lost 0 bases to trimming and J lost 3 bases, with 18 bases between them. Germline V gene sequence: CDR1 DFQATT, CDR2 SNEGSKA (reference sequence). The CDR3 has 17 amino acids. The CDR3 nucleotides read TGCAGTGCTAGAGATTCCGAGTCCCCTATCATCTACAATGAGCAGTTCTTC. Its protein product is CSARDSESPIIYNEQFF.

Many counts were recorded for this clonotype. V is TRBV12-3 or TRBV12-4 and J is TRBJ2-5; either TRBD1 or TRBD2 may fit D (5 bases each). This CDR3 comprises 15 residues. V shed 1 base and J shed 5 bases, with 14 bases lying between them. The DNA of the CDR3 is TGTGCCAGCAGTTTAGACGGCCCCGAGGGGGAGACCCAGTACTTC. It encodes CASSLDGPEGETQYF.

This chain links TRBV30 with TRBJ1-5, with TRBD1 identical over 8 bases. The CDR3 runs 15 residues. V lost 1 base, J lost 3 bases, and 5 bases stayed unmatched. Per germline, CDR1 GTSNPN and CDR2 SVGIG (reference sequence). The CDR3 region has the DNA TGTGCCTGGAGTGGGCGGGACAGGCCCAATCAGCCCCAGCATTTT. This gives the protein CAWSGRDRPNQPQHF. The full variable domain, its missing parts supplied by reference TRBV30 and TRBJ1-5, is SQTIHQWPATLVQPVGSPLSLECTVEGTSNPNLYWYRQAAGRGLQLLFYSVGIGQISSEVPQNLSASRPQDRQFILSSKKLLLSDSGFYLCAWSGRDRPNQPQHFGDGTRLSIL.

The rearrangement joins TRBV11-2 to TRBJ1-1; D might be TRBD1 (6 bases). The germline V gene has CDR1 SGHAT and CDR2 FQNNGV. The CDR3 sequence is 11 residues long. The ends were cut back, 5 bases at V and 11 bases at J, with 12 bases in the middle. CDR3 in amino acids: CASSPRGAAFF. The CDR3 region has the DNA TGTGCCAGCAGCCCTAGGGGGGCTGCTTTCTTT.

The chain links TRBV11-2 to TRBJ2-5; no clear D. V was pared by 6 bases and J by 5 bases, with 7 bases between. The CDR3 is 11 residues long. Germline CDR1 reads SGHAT; CDR2 reads FQNNGV. CDR3 region: CASRSEETQYF. Written as DNA, the CDR3 is TGTGCCAGCAGGTCCGAGGAGACCCAGTACTTC.

This clonotype was picked up many times. The CDR3 loop reads CASSVNGGDGEQYF. For the CDR3, the DNA is TGCGCCAGCAGTGTAAACGGGGGGGATGGCGAGCAGTACTTC. The V and J genes are TRBV10-2 and TRBJ2-7, with 8 bases lining up with TRBD2. CDR3 length: 14 amino acids. CDR1 and CDR2 (germline): WSHSY, SAAADI. With V trimmed by 4 bases and J by 6 bases, 8 bases remained unmatched.

The chain couples TRBV18 to TRBJ2-1; 8 nucleotides match TRBD2. This CDR3 has 15 residues. V gave up 7 bases and J gave up 0 bases; unmatched junction bases: 5. CDR1 is KGHSH, CDR2 LQKENI, per germline. The CDR3: CASLEGTSSYNEQFF. DNA of the CDR3: TGTGCCAGCTTGGAGGGGACTAGCTCCTACAATGAGCAGTTCTTC.

V is TRBV6-2 or TRBV6-3 and J is TRBJ2-7; TRBD1 matches 10 bases. The CDR3 runs 16 residues. From germline, CDR1 is MNHEY and CDR2 SVGEGT. V trimming: 5 bases; J trimming: 3 bases; junction bases outside the gene matches: 10. The CDR3 sequence is CASSLRTGTGDYEQYF. The CDR3 DNA sequence: TGTGCCAGCAGTCTTAGAACCGGGACAGGGGACTACGAGCAGTACTTC.